This T cell receptor (beta chain) was identified during a study of cytomegalovirus exposure and HLA in healthy donors. A word on this clone: The antigen remains unidentified.

Study results and limitations: Roughly even sequencing depth across donors was the assumption behind the presence/absence analyses. In a later analysis, HLA-associated TCR beta chains were more clonally expanded than equally common others. Reportedly, cytomegalovirus status was diagnosed with high sensitivity and specificity.

The PCR used 60 Vbeta and 13 Jbeta primers. The repertoire was sequenced with immunoSEQ multiplex PCR; TCRdb's copy has only in-frame clones and lacks some. The sample holds roughly 150,000 clones; about four fifths are singletons and the top ten take approximately 8%. Germline values: CDR1 SGHTA, CDR2 FQGNSA. V shed 3 bases and J shed 0 bases, with 14 bases lying between them. The CDR3 extends over 17 amino acids. Sequencing was carried out using PBMCs. The gene calls are TRBV7-2 and TRBJ1-4, with a tentative D call TRBD1 (5 bases). The TCR was taken from a male donor in good health and CMV-seropositive. CDR3 DNA sequence: TGTGCCAGCAGCTTTCAGGGCGTGCGTGCAACTAATGAAAAACTGTTTTTT. Its protein is CASSFQGVRATNEKLFF.